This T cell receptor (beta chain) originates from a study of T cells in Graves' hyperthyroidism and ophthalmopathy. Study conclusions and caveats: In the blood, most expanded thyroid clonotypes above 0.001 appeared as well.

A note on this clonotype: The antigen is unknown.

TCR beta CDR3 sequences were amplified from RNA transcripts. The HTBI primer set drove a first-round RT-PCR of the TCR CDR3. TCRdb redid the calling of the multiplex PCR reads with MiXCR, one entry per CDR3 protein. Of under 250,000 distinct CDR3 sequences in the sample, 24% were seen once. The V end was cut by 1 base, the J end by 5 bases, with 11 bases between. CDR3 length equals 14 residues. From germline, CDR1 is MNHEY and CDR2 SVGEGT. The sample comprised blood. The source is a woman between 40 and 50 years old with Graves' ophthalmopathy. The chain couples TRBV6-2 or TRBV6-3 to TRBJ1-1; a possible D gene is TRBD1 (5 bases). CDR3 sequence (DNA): TGTGCCAGCAGTTACTACGACAGACTTACTGAAGCTTTCTTT. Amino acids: CASSYYDRLTEAFF.